The rows below give T cell receptor beta chains drawn from one sample of a study of OX40 agonist ivuxolimab in advanced cancers. Here immunoSEQ multiplex PCR was the method, and the copy in TCRdb shows in-frame clones only, minus some. The data hold just under 75,000 clones, with 75% to 95% observed a single time. This specimen consisted of CD4+ or CD8+ T cells sorted from blood, obtained in a trial of the OX40 agonist ivuxolimab. The receptors derive from an adult with an advanced solid tumor such as melanoma, head and neck, liver or kidney cancer. CDR3s include the opening cysteine and the closing phenylalanine or tryptophan. A D gene is named only where the DNA matches it firmly. Some rows mark clone size as missing; the rest say once, few, many or name a class of expanded clone.

cdr3_length: 14
v_call: TRBV5-5
j_call: TRBJ2-7
clone_size: NA
d_call: TRBD1
cdr3_aa: CASSSPQGAEEQYF
cdr3_nt: TGTGCCAGCAGTTCACCACAGGGGGCTGAAGAGCAGTACTTC

cdr3_length: 14
v_call: TRBV4-2
j_call: TRBJ1-3
clone_size: NA
d_call: NA
cdr3_aa: CASSQEVGENTIYF
cdr3_nt: TGTGCCAGCAGCCAAGAGGTCGGGGAAAACACCATATATTTT

cdr3_length: 13
v_call: TRBV2
j_call: TRBJ2-5
clone_size: NA
d_call: NA
cdr3_aa: CASSRDSQETQYF
cdr3_nt: TGTGCCAGCAGCCGGGACTCCCAAGAGACCCAGTACTTC

cdr3_length: 18
v_call: TRBV5-5
j_call: TRBJ2-2
clone_size: once
d_call: NA
cdr3_aa: CASSSRPTGPANTGELFF
cdr3_nt: TGTGCCAGCAGCTCCCGACCGACAGGCCCGGCGAACACCGGGGAGCTGTTTTTT

cdr3_length: 16
v_call: TRBV5-1
j_call: TRBJ2-5
clone_size: NA
d_call: TRBD1
cdr3_aa: CASSLGYRGRGETQYF
cdr3_nt: TGCGCCAGCAGCTTGGGGTACAGGGGAAGGGGTGAGACCCAGTACTTC

cdr3_length: 18
v_call: TRBV5-1
j_call: TRBJ2-2
clone_size: once
d_call: NA
cdr3_aa: CASSLRSPLQGGTGELFF
cdr3_nt: TGCGCCAGCAGCTTAAGGTCTCCCTTACAGGGCGGGACCGGGGAGCTGTTTTTT

cdr3_length: 16
v_call: TRBV21-1
j_call: TRBJ2-1
clone_size: NA
d_call: NA
cdr3_aa: CASSKVWGGERDEQFF
cdr3_nt: TGTGCCAGCAGCAAAGTTTGGGGTGGCGAAAGAGATGAGCAGTTCTTC

cdr3_length: 15
v_call: TRBV7-2
j_call: TRBJ2-7
clone_size: NA
d_call: NA
cdr3_aa: CASSLGGAGSHEQYF
cdr3_nt: TGTGCCAGCAGCTTAGGGGGGGCAGGGAGCCACGAGCAGTACTTC

cdr3_length: 15
v_call: TRBV6-4
j_call: TRBJ2-6
clone_size: once
d_call: NA
cdr3_aa: CASSEGTAGANVLTF
cdr3_nt: TGTGCCAGCTCCGAGGGGACCGCTGGGGCCAACGTCCTGACTTTC

cdr3_length: 14
v_call: TRBV15
j_call: TRBJ2-3
clone_size: NA
d_call: TRBD1
cdr3_aa: CVTSRDRTGNTQYF
cdr3_nt: TGTGTCACCAGCAGAGATCGGACAGGGAATACGCAGTATTTT

cdr3_length: 15
v_call: TRBV6-4
j_call: TRBJ2-1
clone_size: once
d_call: TRBD2
cdr3_aa: CASSDGTSGRDEQFF
cdr3_nt: TGTGCCAGCAGTGACGGGACTAGCGGGAGGGATGAGCAGTTCTTC

cdr3_length: 15
v_call: TRBV11-3
j_call: TRBJ2-2
clone_size: NA
d_call: TRBD1
cdr3_aa: CASLGTEGHTGELFF
cdr3_nt: TGTGCCAGCCTTGGGACAGAAGGCCACACCGGGGAGCTGTTTTTT

cdr3_length: 14
v_call: TRBV30
j_call: TRBJ1-1
clone_size: NA
d_call: TRBD1
cdr3_aa: CARTTGRLNTEAFF
cdr3_nt: TGTGCCAGAACGACAGGGAGGCTGAACACTGAAGCTTTCTTT

cdr3_length: 14
v_call: TRBV6-6
j_call: TRBJ2-1
clone_size: NA
d_call: TRBD2
cdr3_aa: CASSYTMTSHEQFF
cdr3_nt: TGTGCCAGCAGTTACACAATGACTAGCCATGAGCAGTTCTTC

cdr3_length: 16
v_call: TRBV7-3
j_call: TRBJ2-6
clone_size: NA
d_call: TRBD1
cdr3_aa: CASSSTGGHGANVLTF
cdr3_nt: TGTGCCAGCAGCTCCACAGGGGGCCATGGGGCCAACGTCCTGACTTTC

cdr3_length: 11
v_call: TRBV27
j_call: TRBJ1-5
clone_size: once
d_call: NA
cdr3_aa: CASGRDQPQHF
cdr3_nt: TGTGCCAGCGGGAGGGATCAGCCCCAGCATTTT

cdr3_length: 13
v_call: TRBV7-3
j_call: TRBJ2-3
clone_size: NA
d_call: NA
cdr3_aa: CASSDEPADTQYF
cdr3_nt: TGTGCCAGCAGCGACGAACCCGCAGATACGCAGTATTTT

cdr3_length: 15
v_call: TRBV7-7
j_call: TRBJ1-3
clone_size: NA
d_call: NA
cdr3_aa: CASSLGAGLSNTIYF
cdr3_nt: TGTGCTAGCAGCTTAGGTGCTGGGCTCTCAAACACCATATATTTT

cdr3_length: 12
v_call: TRBV9
j_call: TRBJ2-5
clone_size: NA
d_call: NA
cdr3_aa: CASSLAEETQYF
cdr3_nt: TGTGCCAGCAGCCTGGCGGAAGAGACCCAGTACTTC

cdr3_length: 15
v_call: TRBV18
j_call: TRBJ1-1
clone_size: NA
d_call: NA
cdr3_aa: CASSPQGWVNTEAFF
cdr3_nt: TGTGCCAGCTCACCACAGGGCTGGGTGAACACTGAAGCTTTCTTT

cdr3_length: 15
v_call: TRBV21-1
j_call: TRBJ2-7
clone_size: NA
d_call: NA
cdr3_aa: CASATEGTHRYEQYF
cdr3_nt: TGTGCCAGCGCCACAGAGGGGACCCATCGCTACGAGCAGTACTTC

cdr3_length: 15
v_call: TRBV9
j_call: TRBJ2-2
clone_size: NA
d_call: TRBD1
cdr3_aa: CASSVGDRVGGELFF
cdr3_nt: TGTGCCAGCAGCGTAGGGGACAGGGTTGGCGGGGAGCTGTTTTTT

cdr3_length: 23
v_call: TRBV30
j_call: TRBJ2-3
clone_size: NA
d_call: TRBD2
cdr3_aa: CAWSEPIYGLAGVFLPRTDTQYF
cdr3_nt: TGTGCCTGGAGCGAACCAATATACGGACTAGCGGGAGTCTTTCTTCCCCGCACAGATACGCAGTATTTT

cdr3_length: 15
v_call: TRBV5-1
j_call: TRBJ2-5
clone_size: NA
d_call: NA
cdr3_aa: CASSLGPSAQETQYF
cdr3_nt: TGCGCCAGCAGCTTGGGTCCTAGCGCTCAAGAGACCCAGTACTTC

cdr3_length: 12
v_call: TRBV29-1
j_call: TRBJ2-5
clone_size: NA
d_call: TRBD2
cdr3_aa: CSVPSGSQTQYF
cdr3_nt: TGCAGCGTCCCTAGCGGCTCTCAGACCCAGTACTTC

cdr3_length: 16
v_call: TRBV9
j_call: TRBJ2-5
clone_size: NA
d_call: NA
cdr3_aa: CASSGPRGAGEETQYF
cdr3_nt: TGTGCCAGCAGCGGGCCACGGGGGGCGGGAGAAGAGACCCAGTACTTC

cdr3_length: 15
v_call: TRBV7-2
j_call: TRBJ1-4
clone_size: NA
d_call: NA
cdr3_aa: CASSDGSTTNEKLFF
cdr3_nt: TGTGCCAGCAGCGATGGCAGTACAACTAATGAAAAACTGTTTTTT

cdr3_length: 14
v_call: TRBV9
j_call: TRBJ1-5
clone_size: NA
d_call: NA
cdr3_aa: CASSLGPGDQPQHF
cdr3_nt: TGTGCCAGCAGCTTGGGACCTGGGGATCAGCCCCAGCATTTT

cdr3_length: 15
v_call: TRBV27
j_call: TRBJ2-3
clone_size: once
d_call: NA
cdr3_aa: CASSSRVGTTDTQYF
cdr3_nt: TGTGCCAGCAGTTCGCGAGTCGGGACAACAGATACGCAGTATTTT

cdr3_length: 14
v_call: TRBV6-1
j_call: TRBJ1-2
clone_size: NA
d_call: TRBD1
cdr3_aa: CASRRPGQGSGYTF
cdr3_nt: TGTGCCAGCAGGAGACCGGGACAGGGGAGTGGCTACACCTTC

cdr3_length: 14
v_call: TRBV5-4
j_call: TRBJ1-1
clone_size: once
d_call: NA
cdr3_aa: CASSFSTGNTEAFF
cdr3_nt: TGTGCCAGCAGCTTCTCGACAGGGAACACTGAAGCTTTCTTT

cdr3_length: 15
v_call: TRBV7-9
j_call: TRBJ2-2
clone_size: NA
d_call: TRBD2
cdr3_aa: CASSPGLAHTGELFF
cdr3_nt: TGTGCCAGCAGTCCCGGACTAGCCCACACCGGGGAGCTGTTTTTT

cdr3_length: 15
v_call: TRBV7-8
j_call: TRBJ2-5
clone_size: NA
d_call: TRBD2
cdr3_aa: CASSLAISGQETQYF
cdr3_nt: TGTGCCAGCAGCTTAGCGATTAGCGGGCAAGAGACCCAGTACTTC

cdr3_length: 14
v_call: TRBV6-4
j_call: TRBJ1-2
clone_size: once
d_call: NA
cdr3_aa: CASRDSGAAGGYTF
cdr3_nt: TGTGCCAGCAGAGATTCAGGGGCTGCGGGTGGCTACACCTTC

cdr3_length: 18
v_call: TRBV9
j_call: TRBJ2-3
clone_size: NA
d_call: TRBD2
cdr3_aa: CASSSRDLGLAGSDTQYF
cdr3_nt: TGTGCCAGCAGCTCCAGAGATTTGGGACTAGCGGGGTCAGATACGCAGTATTTT

cdr3_length: 16
v_call: TRBV7-9
j_call: TRBJ1-4
clone_size: NA
d_call: NA
cdr3_aa: CASSFWTSQESEKLFF
cdr3_nt: TGTGCCAGCAGCTTCTGGACCTCGCAGGAGAGTGAAAAACTGTTTTTT

cdr3_length: 15
v_call: TRBV7-3
j_call: TRBJ2-3
clone_size: NA
d_call: TRBD2
cdr3_aa: CASSPSGGSTDTQYF
cdr3_nt: TGTGCCAGCAGCCCCTCGGGGGGGAGCACAGATACGCAGTATTTT

cdr3_length: 13
v_call: TRBV7-8
j_call: TRBJ1-2
clone_size: NA
d_call: NA
cdr3_aa: CASSSGSNYGYTF
cdr3_nt: TGTGCCAGCAGCTCAGGCAGCAACTATGGCTACACCTTC

cdr3_length: 13
v_call: TRBV2
j_call: TRBJ2-3
clone_size: NA
d_call: NA
cdr3_aa: CASSELGADTQYF
cdr3_nt: TGTGCCAGCAGTGAGTTGGGGGCGGATACGCAGTATTTT

cdr3_length: 16
v_call: TRBV21-1
j_call: TRBJ1-5
clone_size: NA
d_call: NA
cdr3_aa: CASSKADRGRNQPQHF
cdr3_nt: TGTGCCAGCAGCAAAGCGGACAGGGGGCGAAACCAGCCCCAGCATTTT

cdr3_length: 15
v_call: TRBV5-4
j_call: TRBJ1-3
clone_size: few
d_call: NA
cdr3_aa: CASSSIGTLGNTIYF
cdr3_nt: TGTGCCAGCAGCTCGATTGGTACTCTTGGAAACACCATATATTTT

cdr3_length: 14
v_call: TRBV7-2
j_call: TRBJ2-1
clone_size: once
d_call: TRBD2
cdr3_aa: CASSRTSNVGEQFF
cdr3_nt: TGTGCCAGCAGCCGGACTAGCAACGTCGGTGAGCAGTTCTTC

cdr3_length: 12
v_call: TRBV28
j_call: TRBJ2-1
clone_size: NA
d_call: NA
cdr3_aa: CASSTRYNEQFF
cdr3_nt: TGTGCCAGCAGTACTCGGTACAATGAGCAGTTCTTC

cdr3_length: 14
v_call: TRBV6-1
j_call: TRBJ1-2
clone_size: NA
d_call: NA
cdr3_aa: CASSEALRARGYTF
cdr3_nt: TGTGCCAGCAGTGAAGCGCTCAGGGCGCGGGGCTACACCTTC

cdr3_length: 15
v_call: TRBV7-8
j_call: TRBJ2-1
clone_size: NA
d_call: TRBD2
cdr3_aa: CASSLSLAEYNEQFF
cdr3_nt: TGTGCCAGCAGCTTAAGCCTAGCGGAATACAATGAGCAGTTCTTC

cdr3_length: 15
v_call: TRBV4-3
j_call: TRBJ1-5
clone_size: NA
d_call: NA
cdr3_aa: CASSQTDGSNQPQHF
cdr3_nt: TGCGCCAGCAGCCAAACGGACGGTAGCAATCAGCCCCAGCATTTT

cdr3_length: 14
v_call: TRBV18
j_call: TRBJ2-2
clone_size: NA
d_call: NA
cdr3_aa: CASSQELRTGELFF
cdr3_nt: TGCGCCAGCTCACAAGAGTTGAGGACCGGGGAGCTGTTTTTT

cdr3_length: 14
v_call: TRBV5-5
j_call: TRBJ1-4
clone_size: NA
d_call: TRBD1
cdr3_aa: CASSLLGDSEKLFF
cdr3_nt: TGTGCCAGCAGCTTGTTGGGGGACAGTGAAAAACTGTTTTTT

cdr3_length: 11
v_call: TRBV10-3
j_call: TRBJ1-2
clone_size: NA
d_call: NA
cdr3_aa: CAISESDAITF
cdr3_nt: TGTGCCATCAGTGAGTCGGACGCCATCACCTTC

cdr3_length: 14
v_call: TRBV27
j_call: TRBJ2-5
clone_size: NA
d_call: TRBD2
cdr3_aa: CASSASGVWETQYF
cdr3_nt: TGTGCCAGCAGTGCTAGCGGGGTTTGGGAGACCCAGTACTTC